The clone carrying this T cell receptor (beta chain) has only one observation. Its antigen is unknown. The data stem from a study of cytomegalovirus exposure and HLA in healthy donors. Study-wide context: Of the donors genotyped, several hundred in all, 75% to 85% fell in the Caucasian-associated ancestry cluster. General study findings and limits: Most TCR sequences were seen very rarely across donors, but some public TCRs occurred in many. Among donors in an Asian-associated ancestry cluster, a later analysis reportedly found fewer N-insertions than the roughly 670-donor mean.

Unrecorded immune exposures were likely, despite nominal health at sampling. 13 Jbeta primers and 60 Vbeta primers were used for the PCR. Assay: immunoSEQ multiplex PCR; the TCRdb copy retains only in-frame clones and omits some. The sample consists of 190,000 or so clones, approximately 78% of them appearing once. The V gene end was trimmed by 5 bases and the J gene end by 5 bases; junction bases not matched to a gene: 6. CDR3 length: 15 residues. Germline lookup yields CDR1 SNHLY and CDR2 FYNNEI. This TCR was recovered from a woman aged 50 to 60 in good health and CMV-seropositive. Input material: PBMCs. V gene TRBV2 combines with J gene TRBJ1-5; TRBD1 agrees at 10 bases. The CDR3 nucleotides are TGTGCCAGCAGTTGGACGACAGGGGGCTATCAGCCCCAGCATTTT. Protein product: CASSWTTGGYQPQHF.